The next 23 T cell receptor beta chains were all read from a single sample in a study of T-cell reconstitution after alpha-beta-depleted transplantation in children. A library of TCRbeta sequences, prepared with unique molecular identifiers, was generated. TCRdb re-analysed the PCR reads in MiXCR, keeping a single row per CDR3 protein. The sample consists of 300,000 or so distinct CDR3 sequences, around 25% of them appearing once. Sequencing used PBMCs, mostly from graft donor cells, obtained 180 days after TCRalphabeta/CD19-depleted stem cell transplant. All receptors come from a male patient aged 10 to 17 who had a stem cell transplant for acute lymphoblastic leukemia, so the T cells may come from the graft donor.

The CDR3 DNA is TGTGCCAGCACCTCGGGACTAGCGGGAGGAGAGACCCAGTACTTC. This gives the protein CASTSGLAGGETQYF. The chain employs TRBV12-3 or TRBV12-4 and TRBJ2-5; 15 bases are a match to TRBD2. J was trimmed by 4 bases and V by 7 bases; bases with no gene match: 4. The CDR3 has 15 residues.

This clonotype has a handful of counts. The chain has TRBV20-1 and TRBJ1-2, with D possibly TRBD1 on 6 matching bases. The ends were cut back, 0 bases at V and 12 bases at J, with 11 bases in the middle. CDR1 and CDR2 (germline): DFQATT, SNEGSKA (reference sequence). The CDR3 extends over 11 amino acids. This CDR3 reads CSARDWGPDTF. The CDR3, as DNA: TGCAGTGCTAGAGATTGGGGGCCGGACACCTTC.

CDR3 coding DNA: TGCAGTGCTTCCGGGACAGGGTGGAATGAGCAGTTCTTC. It yields the protein CSASGTGWNEQFF. The chain joins TRBV20-1 to TRBJ2-1, with 9 bases identical to TRBD1. After removal of 5 bases from V and 7 bases from J, the junction contained 6 bases not matched to a gene. The CDR3 is made up of 13 amino acids. CDR1 is DFQATT and CDR2 is SNEGSKA in the germline V gene (reference sequence).

The rearrangement uses TRBV7-3 and TRBJ2-1, with a possible D match to TRBD2 (5 bases). In germline, CDR1 is SGHTA, CDR2 FQGTGA. The V end was cut by 1 base, the J end by 0 bases, with 7 bases between. The CDR3 is made up of 15 amino acids. As DNA, the CDR3 is TGTGCCAGCAGCTTAATGGAGGTCTCCTACAATGAGCAGTTCTTC. The encoded protein is CASSLMEVSYNEQFF. Based on the CDR3 plus reference TRBV7-3 and TRBJ2-1, the full variable domain is GAGVSQTPSNKVTEKGKYVELRCDPISGHTALYWYRQSLGQGPEFLIYFQGTGAADDSGLPNDRFFAVRPEGSVSTLKIQRTERGDSAVYLCASSLMEVSYNEQFFGPGTRLTVL.

This sequence joins TRBV27 and TRBJ2-1, with D possibly being TRBD1 (6 bases). Deletions cut 5 bases from V and 6 bases from J, with 11 bases between. CDR1 is MNHEY, CDR2 SMNVEV, per germline (reference sequence). The CDR3 runs to 13 residues. This chain's CDR3 is CASSKGVSNEQFF. CDR3 sequence (DNA): TGTGCCAGCAGTAAGGGGGTATCCAATGAGCAGTTCTTC.

The V call is TRBV12-3 or TRBV12-4, the J call TRBJ1-6, with TRBD1 matching 7 bases. This CDR3 is 16 amino acids long. The V gene end was trimmed by 8 bases and the J gene end by 6 bases; junction bases not matched to a gene: 13. The DNA of the CDR3 is TGTGCCAGCTCCCTTCTGGGAGGGGGCGGTAATTCACCCCTCCACTTT. It encodes CASSLLGGGGNSPLHF.

This clonotype showed up just a few times. V and J are TRBV15 and TRBJ2-3; D ambiguous. The V and J ends lost 0 bases and 3 bases respectively, with 7 bases between them. The length of the CDR3 is 14 residues. CDR1 LNHNV and CDR2 YYDKDF come from the germline V gene (reference sequence). CDR3 protein: CATSRDLSTDTQYF. Here the CDR3 DNA reads TGTGCCACCAGCAGAGATTTGAGTACAGATACGCAGTATTTT.

The table lists this clonotype with many counts. The chain carries TRBV5-1 and TRBJ2-2; 10 bases line up with TRBD2. Germline loops: CDR1 SGHRS, CDR2 YFSETQ. The J segment lost 0 bases and the V segment lost 3 bases, leaving 2 bases of the junction unmatched. This CDR3 spans 16 amino acids. CDR3 sequence (DNA): TGCGCCAGCAGCTACGGACTAGCGGCGAACACCGGGGAGCTGTTTTTT. Its protein product is CASSYGLAANTGELFF.

This clonotype was recorded a few times. This chain joins TRBV2 and TRBJ2-7, with TRBD1 as a possible D gene (6 bases). Trimming took 6 bases from V and 7 from J, leaving 16 bases between them. The CDR3 has 13 amino acids. Germline V CDR1 and CDR2: SNHLY, FYNNEI. CDR3 sequence reads: CASRPTGMGEQYF. CDR3 in DNA: TGTGCCAGCAGACCCACAGGGATGGGGGAGCAGTACTTC. The full variable domain, rest sourced from reference TRBV2 and TRBJ2-7, is EPEVTQTPSHQVTQMGQEVILRCVPISNHLYFYWYRQILGQKVEFLVSFYNNEISEKSEIFDDQFSVERPDGSNFTLKIRSTKLEDSAMYFCASRPTGMGEQYFGPGTRLTVT.

The DNA of the CDR3 is TGTGCCAGCAGCTTAGCTTCAGAAGAGACCCAGTACTTC. Its protein is CASSLASEETQYF. The chain carries TRBV7-9 and TRBJ2-5; D is unresolved. The CDR3 length is 13 residues. CDR1 SEHNR and CDR2 FQNEAQ come from the germline V gene (reference sequence). V lost 0 bases and J lost 3, with 5 bases in between.

This clonotype has a handful of counts. The V and J genes are TRBV18 and TRBJ2-3; D unresolved. Trimming shortened V by 3 bases and J by 2 bases, and 3 bases separated the two germline ends. The CDR3 loop spans 12 amino acids. Germline CDR1 KGHSH, CDR2 LQKENI. The CDR3 is CASSPATDTQYF. The CDR3 DNA is TGTGCCAGCTCACCGGCCACAGATACGCAGTATTTT.

This clonotype showed up just a few times. The chain has TRBV5-1 and TRBJ2-5; D ambiguous. Germline CDR1 SGHRS, CDR2 YFSETQ. The V end lost 1 base, the J end lost 4 bases, and 20 bases lay between the germline ends. This CDR3 is 17 amino acids long. The DNA of the CDR3 is TGCGCCAGCAGCTTGCTTACTGGGTACACGAGAGGAGAGACCCAGTACTTC. Protein product: CASSLLTGYTRGETQYF.

The chain carries TRBV18 and TRBJ2-6; TRBD1 matches at 10 bases. The CDR3 loop spans 18 amino acids. From germline, CDR1 is KGHSH and CDR2 LQKENI. After removal of 1 base from V and 3 bases from J, the junction contained 6 bases not matched to a gene. The DNA of the CDR3 is TGTGCCAGCTCACCACTTGGGACAGGGGCGTATGGGGCCAACGTCCTGACTTTC. Its translation: CASSPLGTGAYGANVLTF. The whole variable domain, remainder taken from reference TRBV18 and TRBJ2-6, is NAGVMQNPRHLVRRRGQEARLRCSPMKGHSHVYWYRQLPEEGLKFMVYLQKENIIDESGMPKERFSAEFPKEGPSILRIQQVVRGDSAAYFCASSPLGTGAYGANVLTFGAGSRLTVL.

The rearrangement links TRBV5-1 to TRBJ2-7; TRBD2 aligns across 9 bases. V dropped 2 bases and J dropped 4; count of bases not matched to a gene: 13. The germline V gene encodes CDR1 SGHRS and CDR2 YFSETQ. CDR3 length: 17 amino acids. CDR3 loop: CASSFRPSGNPPYEQYF. In DNA form, the CDR3 reads TGCGCCAGCAGCTTTAGGCCTAGCGGGAACCCCCCTTACGAGCAGTACTTC.

V usage is TRBV7-9 and J usage is TRBJ2-2; D may be TRBD1 (6 bases). From germline, CDR1 is SEHNR and CDR2 FQNEAQ (reference sequence). This CDR3 is built from 14 residues. The V gene lost 2 bases and the J gene lost 8 bases, with 12 bases spanning the gap. CDR3 DNA: TGTGCCAGCAGCTTAATTCCTACAGGGGGGGAGCTGTTTTTT. Residues: CASSLIPTGGELFF.

The J gene is TRBJ2-4, the V gene TRBV15; 12 bases fit TRBD1. In germline, CDR1 is LNHNV, CDR2 YYDKDF (reference sequence). V was clipped by 3 bases and J by 0 bases; unmatched bases: 3. CDR3 length equals 17 residues. For the CDR3, the DNA is TGTGCCACCAGCAGCCGGGACAGGGGGCAAGCCAAAAACATTCAGTACTTC. It translates to CATSSRDRGQAKNIQYF.

The V and J genes are TRBV7-9 and TRBJ2-1, with 9 bases fitting TRBD2. From germline, CDR1 is SEHNR and CDR2 FQNEAQ (reference sequence). The CDR3 has 15 residues. V lost 2 bases, J lost 7 bases, and 6 bases stayed unmatched. In DNA, the CDR3 is TGTGCCAGCAGCTTATTAGTAGCGGGAGCAAATGAGCAGTTCTTC. Translating gives CASSLLVAGANEQFF.

There are a few counts of this clonotype. The CDR3 loop is CAISVSHNEQFF. CDR3 in DNA: TGTGCCATCAGTGTGTCCCACAATGAGCAGTTCTTC. V and J are TRBV10-3 and TRBJ2-1, with D uncertain. CDR1 and CDR2 (germline): ENHRY, SYGVKD. V lost 4 bases to trimming and J lost 5 bases, with 6 bases between them. The CDR3 is 12 amino acids.

This clonotype was observed at least ten times. J is TRBJ1-2 and V is TRBV12-3 or TRBV12-4; D is perhaps TRBD1 (5 bases). The CDR3 extends over 15 amino acids. Trimming removed 6 bases at V and 0 bases at J, with 14 bases between. The CDR3 spells CASSRQTVANYGYTF. The CDR3 DNA is TGTGCCAGCAGCCGCCAGACAGTAGCTAACTATGGCTACACCTTC.

This clonotype was seen ten or more times. This chain uses TRBV29-1 with TRBJ1-5; D might be TRBD1 (5 bases). CDR3 length: 13 residues. Germline V gene data show CDR1 as SQVTM and CDR2 as ANQGSEA. Trimming cost V 6 bases and J 0 bases, with 9 bases left between them. The CDR3 DNA reads TGCAGCGTCGGCGGGGCTAGCAATCAGCCCCAGCATTTT. Its translation is CSVGGASNQPQHF.

The chain joins TRBV11-1 to TRBJ2-1; either TRBD1 or TRBD2 may fit D (5 bases each). Germline loops: CDR1 SGHAT, CDR2 FQDESV (reference sequence). With 0 bases removed from V and 13 bases from J, the gap between germline ends came to 31 bases. This CDR3 region has 19 residues. CDR3 nucleotide sequence: TGTGCCAGCAGCTTAGCGGGGGTCGTCACCCTTCGAACAGCAGGCATTCAGTTCTTC. Translated: CASSLAGVVTLRTAGIQFF.

CDR3 nucleotides: TGTGCCAGCAGCTTTGGCTCGCCGAGGGACACTGAAGCTTTCTTT. Translation gives CASSFGSPRDTEAFF. The chain joins TRBV7-9 to TRBJ1-1; D ambiguous. In germline, CDR1 is SEHNR, CDR2 FQNEAQ (reference sequence). The V gene lost 3 bases and the J gene lost 3 bases, with 14 bases spanning the gap. CDR3 length: 15 amino acids.

This clonotype was seen a handful of times. The chain has TRBV6-1 and TRBJ2-3, with TRBD2 identical over 11 bases. This CDR3 is built from 19 residues. With 6 bases clipped from V and 7 bases from J, the junction kept 21 bases outside the gene matches. Germline V gene lookup returns CDR1 MNHNS and CDR2 SASEGT. CDR3: CASRGFLAGGPTDKNTQYF. In nucleotides, the CDR3 is TGTGCCAGCAGGGGGTTTCTAGCGGGAGGTCCGACGGACAAAAATACGCAGTATTTT.